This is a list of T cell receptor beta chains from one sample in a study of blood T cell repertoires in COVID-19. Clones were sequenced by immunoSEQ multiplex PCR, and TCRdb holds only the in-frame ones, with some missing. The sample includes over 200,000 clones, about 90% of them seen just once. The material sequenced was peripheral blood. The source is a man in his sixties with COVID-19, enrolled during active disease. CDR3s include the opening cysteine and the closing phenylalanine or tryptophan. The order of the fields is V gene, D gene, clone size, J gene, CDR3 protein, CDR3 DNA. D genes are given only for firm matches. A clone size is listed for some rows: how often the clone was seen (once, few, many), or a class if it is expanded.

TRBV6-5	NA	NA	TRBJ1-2	CASSYMGGGDGYTF	TGTGCCAGCAGTTACATGGGGGGGGGAGATGGCTACACCTTC
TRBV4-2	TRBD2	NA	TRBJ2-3	CASSRRTSGRGETDTQYF	TGTGCCAGCAGCCGACGGACTAGCGGGAGGGGGGAAACAGATACGCAGTATTTT
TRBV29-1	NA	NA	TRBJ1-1	CSGGTFTEAFF	TGCAGCGGCGGGACTTTCACTGAAGCTTTCTTT
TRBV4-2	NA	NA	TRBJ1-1	CASSQALGGQNTEAFF	TGTGCCAGCAGCCAAGCCCTCGGGGGTCAGAACACTGAAGCTTTCTTT
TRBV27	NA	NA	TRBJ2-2	CASSSSDHTGELFF	TGTGCCAGCAGTTCTAGCGACCACACCGGGGAGCTGTTTTTT
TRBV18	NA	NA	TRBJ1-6	CASSPVEGGPLHF	TGTGCCAGCTCACCAGTGGAAGGCGGACCCCTCCACTTT
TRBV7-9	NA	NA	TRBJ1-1	CASSLGREEAFF	TGTGCCAGCAGCTTAGGGCGGGAGGAAGCTTTCTTT
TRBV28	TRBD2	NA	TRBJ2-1	CASSLAGLAGYNEQFF	TGTGCCAGCAGTTTGGCGGGACTAGCGGGTTACAATGAGCAGTTCTTC
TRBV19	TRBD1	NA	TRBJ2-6	CASSVSGTGRSGANVLTF	TGTGCCAGTAGTGTCTCCGGGACAGGGCGCTCTGGGGCCAACGTCCTGACTTTC
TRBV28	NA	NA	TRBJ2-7	CASSSGGPPKYEQYF	TGTGCCAGCAGTTCGGGTGGTCCTCCCAAATACGAGCAGTACTTC
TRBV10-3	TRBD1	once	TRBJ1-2	CAIRPTGGEYGYTF	TGTGCCATCAGACCCACAGGGGGGGAATATGGCTACACCTTC
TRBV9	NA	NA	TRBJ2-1	CASSVGGTYYNEQFF	TGTGCCAGCAGCGTTGGAGGGACCTACTACAATGAGCAGTTCTTC
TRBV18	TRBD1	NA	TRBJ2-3	CASSPGTGNMDTQYF	TGTGCCAGCTCACCAGGGACAGGGAATATGGATACGCAGTATTTT
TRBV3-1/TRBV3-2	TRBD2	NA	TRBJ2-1	CASSPEPSGGNEQFF	TGTGCCAGCAGCCCTGAGCCTAGCGGGGGAAATGAGCAGTTCTTC
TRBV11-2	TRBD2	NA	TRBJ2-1	CASSELAGGYNEQFF	TGTGCCAGCAGCGAGCTAGCGGGGGGGTACAATGAGCAGTTCTTC
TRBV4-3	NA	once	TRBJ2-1	CASSQDHGGPYNEQFF	TGCGCCAGCAGCCAAGATCACGGGGGACCCTACAATGAGCAGTTCTTC
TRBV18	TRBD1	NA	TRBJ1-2	CASSHAADRVGGYTF	TGTGCCAGCTCACACGCCGCAGACAGGGTGGGCGGCTACACCTTC
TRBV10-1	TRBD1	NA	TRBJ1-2	CASSQDRSHGYTF	TGCGCCAGCAGTCAGGACAGGTCCCATGGCTACACCTTC
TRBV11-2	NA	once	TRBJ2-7	CASSLSGSEQYF	TGTGCCAGCAGCTTGTCAGGATCCGAGCAGTACTTC
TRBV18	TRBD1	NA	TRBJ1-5	CASSLQQGDQPQHF	TGTGCCAGCTCACTACAACAGGGGGATCAGCCCCAGCATTTT
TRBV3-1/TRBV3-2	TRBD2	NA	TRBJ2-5	CASSQGIAGGQETQYF	TGTGCCAGCAGCCAAGGGATAGCGGGGGGCCAAGAGACCCAGTACTTC
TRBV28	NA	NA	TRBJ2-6	CASTLGGAGANVLTF	TGTGCCAGCACCTTAGGGGGGGCTGGGGCCAACGTCCTGACTTTC
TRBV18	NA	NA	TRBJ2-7	CASSPGGSYEQYF	TGTGCCAGCTCACCGGGGGGATCCTACGAGCAGTACTTC
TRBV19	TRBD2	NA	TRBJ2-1	CASSSLSGIRYNEQFF	TGTGCCAGTAGTTCCCTTAGCGGGATCCGCTACAATGAGCAGTTCTTC
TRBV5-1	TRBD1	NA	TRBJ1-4	CASSPGQGPFHEKLFF	TGCGCCAGCAGCCCCGGACAGGGACCCTTCCATGAAAAACTGTTTTTT
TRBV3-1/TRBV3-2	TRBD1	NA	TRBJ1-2	CASSQDLGTGYGYTF	TGTGCCAGCAGCCAAGATTTGGGGACAGGGTACGGCTACACCTTC
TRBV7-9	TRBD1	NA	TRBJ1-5	CASSLEQGSNQPQHF	TGTGCCAGCAGCTTAGAACAGGGGAGTAATCAGCCCCAGCATTTT
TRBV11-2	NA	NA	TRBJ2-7	CASSSRDIYEQYF	TGTGCCAGCAGCTCCCGGGACATCTACGAGCAGTACTTC
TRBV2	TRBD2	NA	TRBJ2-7	CASAKEAGTYEQYF	TGTGCCAGCGCAAAGGAAGCGGGAACCTACGAGCAGTACTTC
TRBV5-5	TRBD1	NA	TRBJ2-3	CASSSSGQGKAQYF	TGTGCCAGCAGCTCCTCGGGACAGGGTAAAGCGCAGTATTTT
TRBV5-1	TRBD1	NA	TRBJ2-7	CASSSSPLGQGGYEQYF	TGCGCCAGCAGCTCCAGCCCTCTGGGACAGGGCGGCTACGAGCAGTACTTC
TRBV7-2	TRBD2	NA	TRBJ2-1	CASSLGTSGKNEQFF	TGTGCCAGCAGCTTAGGGACTAGCGGGAAAAATGAGCAGTTCTTC
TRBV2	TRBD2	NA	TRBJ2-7	CASQKAGNEQYF	TGTGCCAGCCAAAAAGCGGGGAACGAGCAGTACTTC
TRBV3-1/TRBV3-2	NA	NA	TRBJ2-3	CASSQEGGASTDTQYF	TGTGCCAGCAGCCAAGAGGGGGGGGCAAGCACAGATACGCAGTATTTT
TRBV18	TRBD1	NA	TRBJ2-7	CASSPSIDRGRQYF	TGTGCCAGCTCACCATCCATCGACAGGGGGCGGCAGTACTTC
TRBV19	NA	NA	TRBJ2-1	CASTFPGGAYNEQFF	TGTGCCAGTACCTTTCCCGGAGGGGCCTACAATGAGCAGTTCTTC
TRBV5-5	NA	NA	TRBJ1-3	CASSLGQASGNTIYF	TGTGCCAGCAGCTTGGGACAGGCCTCTGGAAACACCATATATTTT
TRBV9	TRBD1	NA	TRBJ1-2	CASSVQRGGDSGYTF	TGTGCCAGCAGCGTACAAAGAGGGGGCGACTCTGGCTACACCTTC
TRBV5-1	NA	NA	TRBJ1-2	CASSVGQNYGYTF	TGCGCCAGCAGCGTGGGACAAAACTATGGCTACACCTTC
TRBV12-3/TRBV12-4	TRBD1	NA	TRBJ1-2	CASSRQGAYGYTF	TGTGCCAGCAGTCGACAGGGGGCCTATGGCTACACCTTC
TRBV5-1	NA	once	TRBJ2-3	CASSLAPGTDTQYF	TGCGCCAGCAGCTTGGCGCCAGGCACAGATACGCAGTATTTT
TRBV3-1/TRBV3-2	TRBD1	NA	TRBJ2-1	CASSIHRGPAEDEQFF	TGTGCCAGCAGCATTCACAGGGGGCCCGCCGAGGATGAGCAGTTCTTC
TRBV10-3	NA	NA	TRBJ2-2	CAISEPRQAGNTGELFF	TGTGCCATCAGTGAACCACGACAGGCGGGGAACACCGGGGAGCTGTTTTTT
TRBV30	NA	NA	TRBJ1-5	CAWTLAGLSNQPQHF	TGTGCCTGGACCCTCGCGGGGTTGAGCAATCAGCCCCAGCATTTT
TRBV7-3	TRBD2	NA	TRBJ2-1	CASSLIGGVLTSGRGLSYNEQFF	TGTGCCAGCAGCTTAATCGGAGGGGTCCTAACTAGCGGGAGGGGCCTTTCCTACAATGAGCAGTTCTTC
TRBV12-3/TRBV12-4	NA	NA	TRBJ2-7	CASSGDSAYEQYF	TGTGCCAGCAGTGGAGACAGCGCCTACGAGCAGTACTTC
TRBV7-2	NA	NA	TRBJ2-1	CASSLMGGGVGNEQFF	TGTGCCAGCAGCTTAATGGGAGGGGGGGTAGGAAATGAGCAGTTCTTC
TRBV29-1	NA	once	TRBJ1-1	CSVGHRYTEAFF	TGCAGCGTAGGACACAGATACACTGAAGCTTTCTTT
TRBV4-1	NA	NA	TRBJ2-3	CASSQGGGGLGSTDTQYF	TGCGCCAGCAGCCAAGGAGGAGGGGGCCTCGGGTCCACAGATACGCAGTATTTT
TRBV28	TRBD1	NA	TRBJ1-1	CASRTTGANTEAFF	TGTGCCAGCCGAACCACAGGGGCGAACACTGAAGCTTTCTTT
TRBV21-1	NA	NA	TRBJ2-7	CASSKAKELAGPEQYF	TGTGCCAGCAGCAAAGCAAAGGAACTAGCGGGTCCCGAGCAGTACTTC
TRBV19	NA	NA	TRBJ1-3	CASSIFRTGNTIYF	TGTGCCAGTAGTATCTTCAGGACTGGAAACACCATATATTTT
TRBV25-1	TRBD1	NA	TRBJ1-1	CASRDFGTGHTEAFF	TGTGCCAGCAGGGACTTCGGGACAGGACACACTGAAGCTTTCTTT
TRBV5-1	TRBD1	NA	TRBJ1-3	CASSPTGGRSGNTIYF	TGCGCCAGCAGCCCGACAGGGGGCCGCTCTGGAAACACCATATATTTT
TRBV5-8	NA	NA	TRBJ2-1	CASSSIPLYNEQFF	TGTGCCAGCAGCTCCATCCCACTATACAATGAGCAGTTCTTC
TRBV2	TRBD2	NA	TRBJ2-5	CASSSLAGKETQYF	TGTGCCAGCAGTTCCCTAGCGGGTAAAGAGACCCAGTACTTC
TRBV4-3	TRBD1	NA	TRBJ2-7	CASSQDTGDYEQYF	TGCGCCAGCAGCCAAGATACAGGGGACTACGAGCAGTACTTC
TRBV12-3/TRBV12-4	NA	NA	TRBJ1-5	CASSLGQGQPQHF	TGTGCCAGCAGTCTAGGGCAGGGACAGCCCCAGCATTTT
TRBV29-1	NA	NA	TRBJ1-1	CSVGGYGRRNF	TGCAGCGTTGGTGGTTATGGGAGGCGGAACTTT
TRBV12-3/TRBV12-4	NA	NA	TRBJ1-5	CASTISNQPQHF	TGTGCCAGCACCATCAGCAATCAGCCCCAGCATTTT